This TCR beta chain was sequenced for a study of control samples from healthy donors and cancer patients. The repertoire was sequenced with immunoSEQ multiplex PCR; TCRdb's copy has only in-frame clones and lacks some. The sample carries about 120,000 clones, about nine tenths recorded once. The CDR3 sequence is 16 residues long. The germline V and J ends were trimmed by 2 bases and 8 bases, with 16 bases remaining between them. The germline gives CDR1 MDHEN, CDR2 SYDVKM. In regard to this clone: Other DNA sequences in this specimen translate into the identical CDR3.

This TCR was recovered from a woman aged 45-60 years in good health. The sequenced sample was blood. The chain uses TRBV28 and TRBJ1-6, with D perhaps matching TRBD1 (5 bases). The CDR3 DNA sequence: TGTGCCAGCAGTTTAATCAGGGACCGCATCGATTCACCCCTCCACTTT. Translated, it gives CASSLIRDRIDSPLHF.